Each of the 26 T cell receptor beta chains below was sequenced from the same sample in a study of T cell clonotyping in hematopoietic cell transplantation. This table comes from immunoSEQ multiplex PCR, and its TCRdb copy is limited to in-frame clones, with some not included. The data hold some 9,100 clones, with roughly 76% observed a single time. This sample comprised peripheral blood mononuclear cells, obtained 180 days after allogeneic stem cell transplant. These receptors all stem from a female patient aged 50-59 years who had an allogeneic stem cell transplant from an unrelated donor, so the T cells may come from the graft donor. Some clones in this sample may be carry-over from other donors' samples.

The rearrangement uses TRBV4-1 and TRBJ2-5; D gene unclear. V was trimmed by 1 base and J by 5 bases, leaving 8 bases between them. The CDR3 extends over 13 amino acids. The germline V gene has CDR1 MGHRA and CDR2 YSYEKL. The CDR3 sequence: CASSQGPDETQYF. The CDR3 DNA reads TGCGCCAGCAGCCAAGGCCCTGACGAGACCCAGTACTTC.

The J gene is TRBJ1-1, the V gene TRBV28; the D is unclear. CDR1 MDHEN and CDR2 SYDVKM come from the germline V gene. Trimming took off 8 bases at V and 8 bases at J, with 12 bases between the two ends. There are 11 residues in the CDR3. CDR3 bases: TGTGCCAGCGGATACCTCGCCGAAGCTTTCTTT. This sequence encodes CASGYLAEAFF.

As DNA, the CDR3 is TGTGCCAGCAGCCCCCGGACAGGGGGCTCACTTAAGGGTTACAATGAGCAGTTCTTC. It specifies CASSPRTGGSLKGYNEQFF. The chain links TRBV7-6 to TRBJ2-1; 11 nucleotides agree with TRBD1. The germline V gene encodes CDR1 SGHVS and CDR2 FNYEAQ. After removal of 5 bases from V and 4 bases from J, the junction contained 16 bases not matched to a gene. This CDR3 has 19 residues.

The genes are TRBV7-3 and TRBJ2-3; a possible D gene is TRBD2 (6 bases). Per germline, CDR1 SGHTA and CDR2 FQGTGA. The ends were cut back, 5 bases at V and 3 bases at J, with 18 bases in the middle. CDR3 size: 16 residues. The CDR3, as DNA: TGTGCCAGCAGCCCCTATGGGCGGGAACTTACAGATACGCAGTATTTT. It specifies CASSPYGRELTDTQYF.

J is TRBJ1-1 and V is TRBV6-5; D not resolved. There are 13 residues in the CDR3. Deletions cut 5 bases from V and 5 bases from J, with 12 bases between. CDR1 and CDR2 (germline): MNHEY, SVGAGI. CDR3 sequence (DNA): TGTGCCAGCAGTCTTGCCCGGGGAACTGAAGCTTTCTTT. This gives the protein CASSLARGTEAFF.

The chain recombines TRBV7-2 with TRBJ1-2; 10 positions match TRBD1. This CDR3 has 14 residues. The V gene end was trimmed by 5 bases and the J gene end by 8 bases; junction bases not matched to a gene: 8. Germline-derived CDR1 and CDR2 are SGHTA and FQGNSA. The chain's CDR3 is CASSPWGQGKGYTF. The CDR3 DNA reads TGTGCCAGCAGCCCATGGGGACAGGGGAAGGGCTACACCTTC.

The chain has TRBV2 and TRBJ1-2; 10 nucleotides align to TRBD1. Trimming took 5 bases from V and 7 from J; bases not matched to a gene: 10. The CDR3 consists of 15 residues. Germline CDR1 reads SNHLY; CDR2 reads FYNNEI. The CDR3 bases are TGTGCCAGCAGTATAGAAGGGGGGACAGGGGTTGGCTACACCTTC. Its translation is CASSIEGGTGVGYTF.

The DNA for the CDR3 is TGTGCCAGCAGCGCCTACCAGGGGATAGGCGTTCCCGGCACTGAAGCTTTCTTT. This sequence encodes CASSAYQGIGVPGTEAFF. J is TRBJ1-1 and V is TRBV9, with D maybe TRBD1 (6 bases). Between the trimmed V and J ends, which lost 3 bases and 4 bases, there was a span of 25 bases. CDR1 and CDR2 from the germline V gene are SGDLS and YYNGEE. The length of the CDR3 is 18 residues. Full variable domain (missing parts from reference TRBV9 and TRBJ1-1): DSGVTQTPKHLITATGQRVTLRCSPRSGDLSVYWYQQSLDQGLQFLIQYYNGEERAKGNILERFSAQQFPDLHSELNLSSLELGDSALYFCASSAYQGIGVPGTEAFFGQGTRLTVV.

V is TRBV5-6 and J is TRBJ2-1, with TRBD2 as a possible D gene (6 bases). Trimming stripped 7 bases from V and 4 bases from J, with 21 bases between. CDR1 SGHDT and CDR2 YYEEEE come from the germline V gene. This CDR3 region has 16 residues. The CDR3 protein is CASSLGAGWGYNEQFF. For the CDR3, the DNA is TGTGCCAGCTCCCTTGGGGCGGGATGGGGTTACAATGAGCAGTTCTTC.

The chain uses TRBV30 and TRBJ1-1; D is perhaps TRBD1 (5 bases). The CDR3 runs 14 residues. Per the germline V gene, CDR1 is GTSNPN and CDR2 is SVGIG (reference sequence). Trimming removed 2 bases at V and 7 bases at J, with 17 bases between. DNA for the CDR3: TGTGCCTGGAGTTCTTTTGGTAGTCAGGGTGAAGCTTTCTTT. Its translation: CAWSSFGSQGEAFF.

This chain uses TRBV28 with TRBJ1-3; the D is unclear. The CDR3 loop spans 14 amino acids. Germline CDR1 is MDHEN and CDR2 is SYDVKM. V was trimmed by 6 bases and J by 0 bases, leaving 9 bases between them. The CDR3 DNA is TGTGCCAGCAGGAGAGGTTACTCTGGAAACACCATATATTTT. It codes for CASRRGYSGNTIYF.

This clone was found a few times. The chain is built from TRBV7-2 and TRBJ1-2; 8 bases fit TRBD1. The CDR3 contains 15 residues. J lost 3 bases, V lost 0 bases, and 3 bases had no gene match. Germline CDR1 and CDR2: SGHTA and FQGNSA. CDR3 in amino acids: CASSLALTGDYGYTF. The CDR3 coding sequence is TGTGCCAGCAGCTTAGCCCTGACAGGGGACTATGGCTACACCTTC.

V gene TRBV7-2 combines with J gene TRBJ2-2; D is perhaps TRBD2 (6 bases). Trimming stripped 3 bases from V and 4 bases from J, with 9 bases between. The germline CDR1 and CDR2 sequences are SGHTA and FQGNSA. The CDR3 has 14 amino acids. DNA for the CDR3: TGTGCCAGCAGCTTGACCGGGAGCACCGGGGAGCTGTTTTTT. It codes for CASSLTGSTGELFF.

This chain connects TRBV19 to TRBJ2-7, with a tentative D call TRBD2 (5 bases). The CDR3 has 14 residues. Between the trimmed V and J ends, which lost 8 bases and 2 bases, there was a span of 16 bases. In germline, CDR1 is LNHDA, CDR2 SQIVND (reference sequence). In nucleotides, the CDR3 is TGTGCCAGTCGGAGGCGTCGGCAACCCTACGAGCAGTACTTC. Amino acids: CASRRRRQPYEQYF.

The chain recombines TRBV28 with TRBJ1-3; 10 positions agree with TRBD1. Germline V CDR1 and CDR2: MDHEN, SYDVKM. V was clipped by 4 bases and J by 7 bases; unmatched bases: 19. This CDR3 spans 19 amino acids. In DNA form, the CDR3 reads TGTGCCAGCAGTTCCGCCTTCCCGGGACAGGGGACGGTTGTGAACACCATATATTTT. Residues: CASSSAFPGQGTVVNTIYF.

CDR3 sequence reads: CASSDRAVSYGYTF. CDR3 sequence (DNA): TGTGCCAGCAGTGACAGGGCTGTAAGCTATGGCTACACCTTC. The chain employs TRBV6-6 and TRBJ1-2; TRBD1 aligns across 7 bases. V dropped 5 bases and J dropped 4; count of bases not matched to a gene: 7. Germline V gene sequence: CDR1 MNHNY, CDR2 SVGAGI (reference sequence). This CDR3 region has 14 residues.

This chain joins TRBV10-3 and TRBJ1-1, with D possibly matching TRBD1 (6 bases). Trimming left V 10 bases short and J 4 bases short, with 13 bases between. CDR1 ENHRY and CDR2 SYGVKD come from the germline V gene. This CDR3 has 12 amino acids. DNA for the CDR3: TGTGCCACCGAGGGGGGGGGCACTGAAGCTTTCTTT. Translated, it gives CATEGGGTEAFF.

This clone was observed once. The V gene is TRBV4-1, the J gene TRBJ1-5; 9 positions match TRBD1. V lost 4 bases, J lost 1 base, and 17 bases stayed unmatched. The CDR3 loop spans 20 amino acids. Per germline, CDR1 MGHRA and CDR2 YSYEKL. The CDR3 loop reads CASSPSLSTGGTRSNQPQHF. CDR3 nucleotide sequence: TGCGCCAGCAGCCCCTCCTTATCAACAGGGGGCACAAGAAGCAATCAGCCCCAGCATTTT.

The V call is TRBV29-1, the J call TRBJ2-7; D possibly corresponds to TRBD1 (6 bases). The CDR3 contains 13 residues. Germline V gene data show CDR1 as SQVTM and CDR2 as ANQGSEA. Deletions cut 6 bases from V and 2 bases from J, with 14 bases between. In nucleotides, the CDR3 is TGCAGCGTCTGGGGGACACCAGCCTACGAGCAGTACTTC. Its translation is CSVWGTPAYEQYF.

The CDR3 DNA sequence: TGTGCCAGCAGTTTATCTGTTTCACCCCTCCACTTT. Translated: CASSLSVSPLHF. The rearrangement links TRBV28 to TRBJ1-6, with unresolved D. V lost 1 base to trimming and J lost 9 bases, with 4 bases between them. This CDR3 region has 12 residues. Germline V gene lookup returns CDR1 MDHEN and CDR2 SYDVKM.

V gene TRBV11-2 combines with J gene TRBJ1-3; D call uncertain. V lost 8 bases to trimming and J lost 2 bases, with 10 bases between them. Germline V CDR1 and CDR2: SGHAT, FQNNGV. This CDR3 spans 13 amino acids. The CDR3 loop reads CASGSTPGNTIYF. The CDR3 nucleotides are TGTGCCAGCGGCTCAACCCCTGGAAACACCATATATTTT.

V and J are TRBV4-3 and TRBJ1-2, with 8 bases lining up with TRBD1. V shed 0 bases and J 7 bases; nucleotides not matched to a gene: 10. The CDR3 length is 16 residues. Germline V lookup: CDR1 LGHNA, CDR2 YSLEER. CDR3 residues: CASSQDFGGQGGGYTF. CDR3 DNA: TGCGCCAGCAGCCAAGATTTTGGCGGACAGGGAGGTGGCTACACCTTC.

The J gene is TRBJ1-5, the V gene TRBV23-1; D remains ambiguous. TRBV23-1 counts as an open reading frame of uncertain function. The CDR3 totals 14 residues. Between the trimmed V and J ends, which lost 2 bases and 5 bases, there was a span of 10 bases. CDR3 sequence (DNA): TGCGCCAGCAGTCAAAGGGCGTGGGATCAGCCCCAGCATTTT. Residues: CASSQRAWDQPQHF.

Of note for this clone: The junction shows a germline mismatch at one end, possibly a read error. The CDR3: CASSLKVEYEQYF. The CDR3 DNA reads as TGCGCCAGCAGTTTGAAGGTGGAATACGAGCAGTACTTC. This chain joins TRBV27 and TRBJ2-7; D uncertain. This CDR3 comprises 13 residues. Germline CDR1 and CDR2: MNHEY and SMNVEV (reference sequence).

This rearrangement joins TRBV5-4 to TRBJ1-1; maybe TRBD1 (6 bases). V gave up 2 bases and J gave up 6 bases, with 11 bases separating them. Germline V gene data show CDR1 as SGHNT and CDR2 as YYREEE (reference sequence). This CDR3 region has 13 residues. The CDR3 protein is CASSLRTGSEAFF. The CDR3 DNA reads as TGTGCCAGCAGCTTACGTACAGGGTCTGAAGCTTTCTTT. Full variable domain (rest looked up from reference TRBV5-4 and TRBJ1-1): ETGVTQSPTHLIKTRGQQVTLRCSSQSGHNTVSWYQQALGQGPQFIFQYYREEENGRGNFPPRFSGLQFPNYSSELNVNALELDDSALYLCASSLRTGSEAFFGQGTRLTVV.

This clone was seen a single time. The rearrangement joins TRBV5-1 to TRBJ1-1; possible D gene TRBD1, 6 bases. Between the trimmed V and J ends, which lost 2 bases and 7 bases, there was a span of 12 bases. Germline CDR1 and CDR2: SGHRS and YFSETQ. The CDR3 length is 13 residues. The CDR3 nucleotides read TGCGCCAGCAGCTTTAATGCGGACAGTGAAGCTTTCTTT. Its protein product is CASSFNADSEAFF.